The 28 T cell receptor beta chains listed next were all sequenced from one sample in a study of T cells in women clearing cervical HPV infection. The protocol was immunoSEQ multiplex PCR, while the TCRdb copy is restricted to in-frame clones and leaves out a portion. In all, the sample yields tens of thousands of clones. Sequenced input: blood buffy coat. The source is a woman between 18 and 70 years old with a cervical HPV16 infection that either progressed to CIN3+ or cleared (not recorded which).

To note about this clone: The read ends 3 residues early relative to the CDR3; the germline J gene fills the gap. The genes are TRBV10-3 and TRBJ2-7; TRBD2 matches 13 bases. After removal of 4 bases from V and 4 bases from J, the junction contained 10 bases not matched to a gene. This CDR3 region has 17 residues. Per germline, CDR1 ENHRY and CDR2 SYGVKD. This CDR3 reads CAISAVLRLAGGYEQYF. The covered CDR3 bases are TGTGCCATCAGTGCAGTTCTGAGACTAGCGGGGGGTTACGAG.

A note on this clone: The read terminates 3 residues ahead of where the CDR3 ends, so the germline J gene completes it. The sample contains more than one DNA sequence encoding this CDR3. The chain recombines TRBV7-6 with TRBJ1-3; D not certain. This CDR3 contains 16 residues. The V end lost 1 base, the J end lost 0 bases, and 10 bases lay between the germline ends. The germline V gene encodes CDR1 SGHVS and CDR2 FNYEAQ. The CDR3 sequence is CASSLGPGFSGNTIYF. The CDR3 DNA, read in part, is TGTGCCAGCAGCTTAGGGCCAGGTTTCTCTGGAAACACC.

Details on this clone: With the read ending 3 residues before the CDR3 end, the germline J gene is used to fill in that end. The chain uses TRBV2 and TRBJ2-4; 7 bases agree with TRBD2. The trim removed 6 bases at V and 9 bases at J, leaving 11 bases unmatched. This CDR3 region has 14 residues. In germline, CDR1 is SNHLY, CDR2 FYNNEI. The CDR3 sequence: CASRSGASRSIQYF. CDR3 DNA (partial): TGTGCCAGCAGGAGCGGGGCATCCCGGAGCATT.

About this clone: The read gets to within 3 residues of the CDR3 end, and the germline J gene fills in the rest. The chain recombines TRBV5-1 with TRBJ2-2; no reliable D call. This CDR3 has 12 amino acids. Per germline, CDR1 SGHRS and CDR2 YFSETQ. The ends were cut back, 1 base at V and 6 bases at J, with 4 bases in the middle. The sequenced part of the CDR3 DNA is TGCGCCAGCAGCTTGCAGGCCGGGGAG. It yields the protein CASSLQAGE. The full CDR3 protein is CASSLQAGELFF.

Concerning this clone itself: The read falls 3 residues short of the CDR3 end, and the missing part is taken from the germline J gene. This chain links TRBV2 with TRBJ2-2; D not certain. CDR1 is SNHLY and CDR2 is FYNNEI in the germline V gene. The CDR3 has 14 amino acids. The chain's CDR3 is CASSDGWANEKLFF. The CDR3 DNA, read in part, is TGTGCCAGCAGTGACGGTTGGGCTAATGAAAAG.

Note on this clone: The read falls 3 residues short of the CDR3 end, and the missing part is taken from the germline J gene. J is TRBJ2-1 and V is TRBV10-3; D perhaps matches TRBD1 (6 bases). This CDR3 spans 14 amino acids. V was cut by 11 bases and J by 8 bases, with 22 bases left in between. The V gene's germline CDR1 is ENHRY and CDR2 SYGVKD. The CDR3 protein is CASKGETGEHEQFF. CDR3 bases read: TGTGCCTCCAAGGGAGAGACAGGCGAACATGAG.

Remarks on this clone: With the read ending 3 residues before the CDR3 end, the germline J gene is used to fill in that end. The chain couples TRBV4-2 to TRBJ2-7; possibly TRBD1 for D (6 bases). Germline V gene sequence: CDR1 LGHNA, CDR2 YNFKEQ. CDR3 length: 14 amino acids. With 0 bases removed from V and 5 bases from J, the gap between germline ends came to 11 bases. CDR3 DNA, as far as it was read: TGTGCCAGCAGCCAAGATAACAGGGTCCACGAG. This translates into CASSQDNRVHE. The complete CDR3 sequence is CASSQDNRVHEQYF.

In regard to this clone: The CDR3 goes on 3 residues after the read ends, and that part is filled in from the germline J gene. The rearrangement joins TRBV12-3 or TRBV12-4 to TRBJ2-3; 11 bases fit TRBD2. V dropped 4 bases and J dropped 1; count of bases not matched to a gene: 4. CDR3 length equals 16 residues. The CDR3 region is CASSSLAGGRTDTQYF. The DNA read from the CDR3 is TGTGCCAGCAGTTCCCTAGCGGGGGGACGCACAGATACG.

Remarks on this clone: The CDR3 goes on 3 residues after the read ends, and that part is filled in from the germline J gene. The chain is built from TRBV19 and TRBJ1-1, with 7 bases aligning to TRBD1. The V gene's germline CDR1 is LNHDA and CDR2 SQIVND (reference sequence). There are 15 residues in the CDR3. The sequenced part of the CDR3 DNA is TGTGCCAGTAGACTACTAGCAAGTGGGACAGATACG. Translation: CASRLLASGTDT. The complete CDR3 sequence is CASRLLASGTDTAFF.

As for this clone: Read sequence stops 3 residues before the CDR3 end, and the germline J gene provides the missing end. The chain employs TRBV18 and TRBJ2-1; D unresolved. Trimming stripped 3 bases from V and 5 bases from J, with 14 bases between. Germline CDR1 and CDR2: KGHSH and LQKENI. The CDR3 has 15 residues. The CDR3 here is CASSPNILNHNEQFF. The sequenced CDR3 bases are TGTGCCAGCTCACCGAACATCCTCAACCACAATGAG.

This CDR3 is CASSYLSNQPQHF. The CDR3 bases that were read are TGTGCCAGCAGTTACCTTAGCAATCAGCCC. J is TRBJ1-5 and V is TRBV6-2 or TRBV6-3, with D uncertain. Sequencing ends 3 residues short of the CDR3 end; the germline J gene provides the rest. The CDR3 loop spans 13 amino acids. Germline V gene lookup returns CDR1 MNHEY and CDR2 SVGEGT. With 2 bases removed from V and 0 bases from J, the gap between germline ends came to 2 bases.

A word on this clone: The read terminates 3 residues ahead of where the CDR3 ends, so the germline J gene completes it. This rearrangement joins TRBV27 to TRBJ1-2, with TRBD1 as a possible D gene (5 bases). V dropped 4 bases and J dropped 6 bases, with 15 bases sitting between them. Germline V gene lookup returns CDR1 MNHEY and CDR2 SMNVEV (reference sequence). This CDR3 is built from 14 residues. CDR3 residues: CASSSSGTRHGYTF. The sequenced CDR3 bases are TGTGCCAGCAGTTCATCCGGGACTCGGCATGGC.

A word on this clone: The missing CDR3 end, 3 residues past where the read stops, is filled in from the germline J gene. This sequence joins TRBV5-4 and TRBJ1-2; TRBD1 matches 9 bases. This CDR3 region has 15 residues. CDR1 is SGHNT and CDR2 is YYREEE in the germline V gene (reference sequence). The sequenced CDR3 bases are TGTGCCAGCAGCACTCCGGGACAGGGTGTCCACGAC. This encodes CASSTPGQGVHD. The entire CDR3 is CASSTPGQGVHDYTF. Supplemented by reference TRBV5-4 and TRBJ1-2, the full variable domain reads ETGVTQSPTHLIKTRGQQVTLRCSSQSGHNTVSWYQQALGQGPQFIFQYYREEENGRGNFPPRFSGLQFPNYSSELNVNALELDDSALYLCASSTPGQGVHDYTFGSGTRLTVV.

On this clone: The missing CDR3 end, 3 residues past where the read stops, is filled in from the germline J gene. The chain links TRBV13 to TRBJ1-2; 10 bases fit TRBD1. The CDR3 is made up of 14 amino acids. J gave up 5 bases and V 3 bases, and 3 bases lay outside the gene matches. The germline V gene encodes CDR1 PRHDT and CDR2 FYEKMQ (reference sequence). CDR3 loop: CASSLGQGFYGYTF. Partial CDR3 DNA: TGTGCCAGCAGCTTGGGACAGGGGTTTTATGGC. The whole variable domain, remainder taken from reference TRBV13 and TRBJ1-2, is AAGVIQSPRHLIKEKRETATLKCYPIPRHDTVYWYQQGPGQDPQFLISFYEKMQSDKGSIPDRFSAQQFSDYHSELNMSSLELGDSALYFCASSLGQGFYGYTFGSGTRLTVV.

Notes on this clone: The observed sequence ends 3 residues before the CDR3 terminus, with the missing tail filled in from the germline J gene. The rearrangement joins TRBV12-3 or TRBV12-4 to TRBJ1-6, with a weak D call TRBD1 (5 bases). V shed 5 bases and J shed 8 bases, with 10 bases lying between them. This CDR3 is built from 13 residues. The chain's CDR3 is CASSRTGDSPLHF. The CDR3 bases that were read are TGTGCCAGCAGTCGAACAGGAGATTCACCC.

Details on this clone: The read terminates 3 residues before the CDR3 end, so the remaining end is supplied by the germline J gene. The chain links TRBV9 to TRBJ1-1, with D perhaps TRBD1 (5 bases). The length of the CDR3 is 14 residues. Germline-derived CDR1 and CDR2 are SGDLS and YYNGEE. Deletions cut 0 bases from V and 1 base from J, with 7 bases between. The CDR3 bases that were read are TGTGCCAGCAGCGTAGGGGGCAGGAACACTGAA. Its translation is CASSVGGRNTE. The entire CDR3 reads CASSVGGRNTEAFF.

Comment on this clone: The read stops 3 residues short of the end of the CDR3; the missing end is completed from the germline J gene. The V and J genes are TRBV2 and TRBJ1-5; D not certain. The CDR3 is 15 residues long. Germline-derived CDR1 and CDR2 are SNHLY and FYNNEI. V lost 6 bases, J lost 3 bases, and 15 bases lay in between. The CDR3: CASSAVWADNQPQHF. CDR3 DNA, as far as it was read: TGTGCCAGCAGCGCAGTTTGGGCAGACAATCAGCCC.

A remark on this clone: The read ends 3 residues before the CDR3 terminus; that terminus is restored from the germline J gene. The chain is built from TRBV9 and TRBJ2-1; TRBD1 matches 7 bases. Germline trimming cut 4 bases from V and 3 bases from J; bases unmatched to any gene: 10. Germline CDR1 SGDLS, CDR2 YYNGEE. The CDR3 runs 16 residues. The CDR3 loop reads CASSPPGQLVYNEQFF. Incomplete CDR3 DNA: TGTGCCAGCAGCCCGCCGGGACAGCTTGTCTACAATGAG.

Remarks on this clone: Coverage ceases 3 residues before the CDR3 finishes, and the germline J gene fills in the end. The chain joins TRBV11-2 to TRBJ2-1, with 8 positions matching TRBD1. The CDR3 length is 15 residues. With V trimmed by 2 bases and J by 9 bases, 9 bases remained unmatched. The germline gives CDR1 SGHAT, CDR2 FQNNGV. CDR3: CASSLLQGAVSEQFF. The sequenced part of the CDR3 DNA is TGTGCCAGCAGCTTACTGCAGGGGGCTGTTAGTGAG.

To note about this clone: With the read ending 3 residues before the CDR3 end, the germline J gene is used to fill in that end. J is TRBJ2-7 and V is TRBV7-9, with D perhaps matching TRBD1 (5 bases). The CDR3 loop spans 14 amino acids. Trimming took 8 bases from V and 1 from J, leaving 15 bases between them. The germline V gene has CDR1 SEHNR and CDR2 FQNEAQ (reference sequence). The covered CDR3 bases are TGTGCCAGCTGTCCGGCCAGGGTATCCTACGAG. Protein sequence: CASCPARVSYE. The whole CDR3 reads CASCPARVSYEQYF.

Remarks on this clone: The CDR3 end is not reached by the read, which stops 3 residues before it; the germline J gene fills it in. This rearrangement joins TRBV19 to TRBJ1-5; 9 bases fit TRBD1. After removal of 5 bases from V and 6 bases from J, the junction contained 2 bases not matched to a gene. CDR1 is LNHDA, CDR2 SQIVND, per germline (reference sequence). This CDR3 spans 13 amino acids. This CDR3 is CASSLTGGQPQHF. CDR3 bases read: TGTGCCAGTAGTTTGACAGGGGGTCAGCCC.

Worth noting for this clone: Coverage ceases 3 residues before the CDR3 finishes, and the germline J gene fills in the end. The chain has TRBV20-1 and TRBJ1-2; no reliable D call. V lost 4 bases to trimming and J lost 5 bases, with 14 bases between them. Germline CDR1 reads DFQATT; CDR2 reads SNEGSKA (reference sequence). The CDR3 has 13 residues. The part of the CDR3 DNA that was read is TGCAGTGCTAATTCAGGAGATTCGTATGGC. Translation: CSANSGDSYG. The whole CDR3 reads CSANSGDSYGYTF.

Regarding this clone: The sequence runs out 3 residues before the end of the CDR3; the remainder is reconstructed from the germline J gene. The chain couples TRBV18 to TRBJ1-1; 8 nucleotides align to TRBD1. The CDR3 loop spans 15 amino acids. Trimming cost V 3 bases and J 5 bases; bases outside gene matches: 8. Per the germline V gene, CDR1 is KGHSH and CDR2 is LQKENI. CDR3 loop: CASSPLTGVATEAFF. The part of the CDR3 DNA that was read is TGTGCCAGCTCACCGCTGACAGGGGTAGCTACTGAA.

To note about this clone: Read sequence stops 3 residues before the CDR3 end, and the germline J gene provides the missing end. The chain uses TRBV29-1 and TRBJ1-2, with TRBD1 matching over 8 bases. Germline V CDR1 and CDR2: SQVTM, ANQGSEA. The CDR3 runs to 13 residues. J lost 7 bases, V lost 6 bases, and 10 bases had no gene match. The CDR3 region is CSVHAGGSGGYTF. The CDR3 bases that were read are TGCAGCGTGCACGCAGGGGGCAGTGGTGGC.

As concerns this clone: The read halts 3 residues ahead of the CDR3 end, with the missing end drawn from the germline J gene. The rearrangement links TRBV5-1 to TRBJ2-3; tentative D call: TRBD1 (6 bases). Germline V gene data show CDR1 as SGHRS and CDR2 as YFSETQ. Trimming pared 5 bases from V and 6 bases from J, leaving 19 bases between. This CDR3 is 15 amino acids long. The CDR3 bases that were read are TGCGCCAGCAGAAGAACAGGGATAGCTCAGGATACG. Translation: CASRRTGIAQDT. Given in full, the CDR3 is CASRRTGIAQDTQYF.

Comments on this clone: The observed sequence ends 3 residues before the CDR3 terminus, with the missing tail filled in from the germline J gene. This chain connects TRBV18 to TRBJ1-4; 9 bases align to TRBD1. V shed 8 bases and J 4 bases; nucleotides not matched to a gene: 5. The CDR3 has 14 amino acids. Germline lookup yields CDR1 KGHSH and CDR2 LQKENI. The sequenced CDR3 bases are TGTGCCAGCGTATCGGACAGGGGTAATGAAAAA. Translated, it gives CASVSDRGNEK. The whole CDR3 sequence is CASVSDRGNEKLFF.

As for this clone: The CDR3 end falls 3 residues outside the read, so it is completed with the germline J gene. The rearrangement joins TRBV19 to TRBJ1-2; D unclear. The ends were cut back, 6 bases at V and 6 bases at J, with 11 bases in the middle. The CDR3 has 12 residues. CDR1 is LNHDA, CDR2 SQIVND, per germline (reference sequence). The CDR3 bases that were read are TGTGCCAGTAGCAGGTTCTCGGATGGC. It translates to CASSRFSDG. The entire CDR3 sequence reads CASSRFSDGYTF.

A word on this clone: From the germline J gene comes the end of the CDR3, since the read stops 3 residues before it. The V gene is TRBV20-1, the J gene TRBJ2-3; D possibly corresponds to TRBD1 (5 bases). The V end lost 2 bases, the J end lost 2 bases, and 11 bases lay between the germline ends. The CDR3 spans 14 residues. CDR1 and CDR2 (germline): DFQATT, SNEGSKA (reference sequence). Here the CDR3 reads CSARQGIFTDTQYF. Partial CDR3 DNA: TGCAGTGCTAGACAGGGAATTTTCACAGATACG.